Sequencing of this T cell receptor (beta chain) was carried out in a study of cytomegalovirus exposure and HLA in healthy donors. With respect to this clone: What it recognizes is unknown.

General study results and limits: In a later analysis, compared with equally common non-associated chains, HLA-associated beta chains were more expanded. Across donors, presence/absence analyses took sequencing depth to be roughly uniform.

The CDR3 covers 14 residues. Germline CDR1 is MDHEN and CDR2 is SYDVKM. V lost 8 bases and J lost 2; bases outside the gene matches: 8. PCR was performed using 60 Vbeta and 13 Jbeta primers. Sequencing used immunoSEQ multiplex PCR; TCRdb keeps in-frame clones, though not all of them. The profile shows tens of thousands of clones, about four fifths of them singletons. The sample was PBMCs. This clonotype originated in a man aged 50 to 60 in good health and CMV-seronegative. The J gene is TRBJ2-5, the V gene TRBV28; 7 bases line up with TRBD1. CDR3 coding DNA: TGTGCCAGCTCCTCGGGACAGTTACAAGAGACCCAGTACTTC. Its translation: CASSSGQLQETQYF.